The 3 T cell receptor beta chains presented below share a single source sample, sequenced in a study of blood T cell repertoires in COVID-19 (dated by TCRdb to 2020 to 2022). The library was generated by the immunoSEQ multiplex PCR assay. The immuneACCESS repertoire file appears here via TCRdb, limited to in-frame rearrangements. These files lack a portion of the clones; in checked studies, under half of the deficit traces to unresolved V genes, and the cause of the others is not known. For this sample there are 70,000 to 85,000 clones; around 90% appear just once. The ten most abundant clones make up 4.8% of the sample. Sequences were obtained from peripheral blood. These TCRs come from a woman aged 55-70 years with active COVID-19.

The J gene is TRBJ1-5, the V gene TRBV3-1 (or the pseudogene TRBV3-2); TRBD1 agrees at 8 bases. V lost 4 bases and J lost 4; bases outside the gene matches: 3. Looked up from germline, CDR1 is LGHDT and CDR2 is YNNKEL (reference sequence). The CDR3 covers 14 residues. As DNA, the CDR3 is TGTGCCAGCAGCCTCCAGGGGGCAAATCAGCCCCAGCATTTT. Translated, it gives CASSLQGANQPQHF.

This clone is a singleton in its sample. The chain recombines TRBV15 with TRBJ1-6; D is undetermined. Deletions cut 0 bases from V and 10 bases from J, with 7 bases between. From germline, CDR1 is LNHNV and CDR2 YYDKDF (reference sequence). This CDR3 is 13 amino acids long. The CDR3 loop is CATSREMGSPLHF. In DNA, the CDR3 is TGTGCCACCAGCAGAGAAATGGGCTCACCCCTCCACTTT.

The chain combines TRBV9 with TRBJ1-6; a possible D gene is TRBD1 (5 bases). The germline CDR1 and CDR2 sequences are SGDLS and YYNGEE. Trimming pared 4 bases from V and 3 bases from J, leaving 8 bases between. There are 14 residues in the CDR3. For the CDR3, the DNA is TGTGCCAGCAGCTCCAGGGTCTATAATTCACCCCTCCACTTT. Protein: CASSSRVYNSPLHF.